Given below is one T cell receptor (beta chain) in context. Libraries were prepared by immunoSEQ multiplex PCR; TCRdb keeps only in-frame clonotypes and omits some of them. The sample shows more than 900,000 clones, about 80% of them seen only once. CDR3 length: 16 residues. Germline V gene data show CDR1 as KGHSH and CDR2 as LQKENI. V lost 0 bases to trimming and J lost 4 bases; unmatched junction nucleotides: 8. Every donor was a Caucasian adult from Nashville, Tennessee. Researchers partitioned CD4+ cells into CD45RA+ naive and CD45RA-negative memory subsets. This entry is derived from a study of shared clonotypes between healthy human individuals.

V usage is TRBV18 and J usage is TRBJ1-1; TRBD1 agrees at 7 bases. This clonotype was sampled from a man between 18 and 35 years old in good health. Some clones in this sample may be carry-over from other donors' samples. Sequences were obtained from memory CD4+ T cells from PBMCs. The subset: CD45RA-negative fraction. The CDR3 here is CASSPPKDRSRTEAFF. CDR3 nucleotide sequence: TGTGCCAGCTCACCACCAAAGGACAGGTCACGCACTGAAGCTTTCTTT.